A selection of T cell receptor beta chains follows, all from one sample in a study of early T cells in non-severe SARS-CoV-2 infection. One entry per CDR3 protein results from TCRdb running MiXCR on the 5' RACE reads. The repertoire holds about 110,000 distinct CDR3 sequences, with around 10% as singletons. Material: whole blood. The receptors were gathered from an adult who was a healthcare worker with PCR-confirmed SARS-CoV-2 infection or an uninfected control (not recorded which). CDR3s include the opening cysteine and the closing phenylalanine or tryptophan. The D gene is left open where the match is weak. For some rows the clone size is stated as once, few or many, or as a class when expanded; others skip it.

19 | TRBJ2-1 | TRBD2 | many | TRBV6-1 | TGTGCCAGCAGTGCCCAACTAGCGGGTTACTCTGACGCCTACAATGAGCAGTTCTTC | CASSAQLAGYSDAYNEQFF
16 | TRBJ2-1 | TRBD2 | many | TRBV4-2 | TGTGCCAGCAGCCAATCCCGGCGGGGGGGCCTCTATGAGCAGTTCTTC | CASSQSRRGGLYEQFF
14 | TRBJ2-1 | - | many | TRBV6-5 | TGTGCCAGCAGTTACCAGGGTTCCTACAATGAGCAGTTCTTC | CASSYQGSYNEQFF
15 | TRBJ2-1 | TRBD2 | many | TRBV6-4 | TGTGCCAGCAAGCCCCTAGCGGGAGAAAACAATGAGCAGTTCTTC | CASKPLAGENNEQFF
15 | TRBJ2-1 | TRBD2 | - | TRBV28 | TGTGCCAGCAGGATCGGGACTAGCCTTCACAATGAGCAGTTCTTC | CASRIGTSLHNEQFF
13 | TRBJ2-5 | TRBD1 | many | TRBV27 | TGTGCCAGCAGTCCTCGACAGGGAGAGACCCAGTACTTC | CASSPRQGETQYF
14 | TRBJ2-2 | - | many | TRBV10-3 | TGTGCCGGCCAGGGGTCTGCGAACACCGGGGAGCTGTTTTTT | CAGQGSANTGELFF
14 | TRBJ2-5 | TRBD1 | few | TRBV5-1 | TGCGCCAGCAGCCGGGGACAGTACCAAGAGACCCAGTACTTC | CASSRGQYQETQYF
16 | TRBJ2-1 | TRBD2 | few | TRBV20-1 | TGCAGTGCTAGAGATCCCACTAGCGGCTCCTACAATGAGCAGTTCTTC | CSARDPTSGSYNEQFF
13 | TRBJ2-7 | - | - | TRBV18 | TGTGCCAGCTCACCTACAGGGTCCTACGAGCAGTACTTC | CASSPTGSYEQYF
13 | TRBJ1-1 | - | many | TRBV3-1 | TGTGCCAGCAGCTTAGTGGGGAACACTGAAGCTTTCTTT | CASSLVGNTEAFF
15 | TRBJ1-5 | TRBD1 | few | TRBV5-6 | TGTGCCAGCAGCCAGGGTACAGGGGCCCTTCAGCCCCAGCATTTT | CASSQGTGALQPQHF
13 | TRBJ2-3 | - | - | TRBV12-3/TRBV12-4 | TGTGCCAGCAGCCGCGGACAGTCAGATACGCAGTATTTT | CASSRGQSDTQYF
13 | TRBJ1-5 | - | - | TRBV5-1 | TGCGCCAGCAGCTTGAGCCTGGGCCAGCCCCAGCATTTT | CASSLSLGQPQHF
13 | TRBJ1-1 | - | few | TRBV29-1 | TGCAGCGTCCTCGGTCGACAGGCCCGTGAAGCTTTCTTT | CSVLGRQAREAFF
10 | TRBJ1-1 | - | many | TRBV29-1 | TGCAGCTTCAGGGGCACTGAAGCTTTCTTT | CSFRGTEAFF
13 | TRBJ1-1 | - | - | TRBV12-3/TRBV12-4 | TGTGCCAGCAGTTTAGCCAGGGGATCTGAAGCTTTCTTT | CASSLARGSEAFF
15 | TRBJ1-1 | - | many | TRBV27 | TGTGCCAGCACCCCGGGCCGGGGCGCGAACACTGAAGCTTTCTTT | CASTPGRGANTEAFF
10 | TRBJ1-2 | - | many | TRBV20-1 | TGCAGTGCTAGACACCATGGCTACACCTTC | CSARHHGYTF